This T cell receptor (beta chain) came from a study of blood T cell repertoires in COVID-19. This CDR3 has 13 amino acids. V lost 10 bases to trimming and J lost 3 bases; unmatched junction nucleotides: 6. From germline, CDR1 is ENHRY and CDR2 SYGVKD. This table comes from immunoSEQ multiplex PCR, and its TCRdb copy is limited to in-frame clones, with some not included. The sample includes some 170,000 clones, approximately 88% of them seen just once. This receptor was obtained from a woman between 45 and 65 years old with acute or convalescent COVID-19. Sequencing was carried out using peripheral blood. The rearrangement joins TRBV10-3 to TRBJ2-3, with TRBD2 matching over 8 bases. The CDR3 here is CATNSGKTDTQYF. The CDR3 DNA is TGTGCCACTAATAGCGGGAAGACAGATACGCAGTATTTT.